The clone carrying this T cell receptor (beta chain) was counted ten times or more. The sample belongs to a study of CD8 T cells in ankylosing spondylitis. One entry per CDR3 protein results from TCRdb running MiXCR on the 5' RACE reads. Of under 150,000 distinct CDR3 sequences detected, more than 9.5% appear once; the ten largest clones hold approximately 4%. Trimming pared 4 bases from V and 2 bases from J, leaving 17 bases between. In germline, CDR1 is LNHDA, CDR2 SQIVND (reference sequence). The CDR3 is 16 residues long. This sequence joins TRBV19 and TRBJ1-1; maybe TRBD1 (5 bases). The TCR was taken from a female donor with ankylosing spondylitis or in good health (not recorded which). Sequencing used blood, either unsorted or a sorted T cell fraction (not recorded which). CDR3 bases: TGTGCCAGTAGTACCGGGGAACAGGAACTAAACACTGAAGCTTTCTTT. It specifies CASSTGEQELNTEAFF.